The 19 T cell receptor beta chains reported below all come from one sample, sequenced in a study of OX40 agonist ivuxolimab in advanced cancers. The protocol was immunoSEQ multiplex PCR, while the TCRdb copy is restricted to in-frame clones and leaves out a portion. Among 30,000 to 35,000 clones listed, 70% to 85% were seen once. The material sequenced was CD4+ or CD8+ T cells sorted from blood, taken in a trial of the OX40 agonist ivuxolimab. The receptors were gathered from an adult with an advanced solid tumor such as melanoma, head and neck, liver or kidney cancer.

In DNA, the CDR3 is TGTGCCAGCAGCGTACAGGGAGGAGGAGAGACCCAGTACTTC. Translated, it gives CASSVQGGGETQYF. The chain uses TRBV11-2 and TRBJ2-5, with D perhaps assigned TRBD1 or TRBD2 (6 bases each). Trimming took off 5 bases at V and 4 bases at J, with 14 bases between the two ends. Germline CDR1 is SGHAT and CDR2 is FQNNGV. The CDR3 contains 14 residues. The whole variable domain, remainder taken from reference TRBV11-2 and TRBJ2-5, is EAGVAQSPRYKIIEKRQSVAFWCNPISGHATLYWYQQILGQGPKLLIQFQNNGVVDDSQLPKDRFSAERLKGVDSTLKIQPAKLEDSAVYLCASSVQGGGETQYFGPGTRLLVL.

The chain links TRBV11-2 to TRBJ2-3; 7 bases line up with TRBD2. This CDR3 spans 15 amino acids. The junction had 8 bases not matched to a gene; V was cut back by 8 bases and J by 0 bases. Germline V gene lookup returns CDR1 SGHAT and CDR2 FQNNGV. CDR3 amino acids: CASGYSGSSTDTQYF. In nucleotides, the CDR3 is TGTGCCAGCGGATATAGCGGGTCTAGCACAGATACGCAGTATTTT.

In DNA form, the CDR3 reads TGTGCCATCAGGCCACAGGGGGCCAACAATGAGCAGTTCTTC. This translates into CAIRPQGANNEQFF. The rearrangement uses TRBV10-3 and TRBJ2-1; 9 bases line up with TRBD1. J was trimmed by 5 bases and V by 6 bases; bases with no gene match: 5. Germline lookup yields CDR1 ENHRY and CDR2 SYGVKD. This CDR3 has 14 residues.

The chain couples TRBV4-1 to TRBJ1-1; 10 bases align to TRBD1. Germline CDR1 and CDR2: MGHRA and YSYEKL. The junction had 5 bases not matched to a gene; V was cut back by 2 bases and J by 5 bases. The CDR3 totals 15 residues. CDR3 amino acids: CASSQSRTGGTEAFF. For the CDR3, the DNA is TGCGCCAGCAGCCAAAGCCGGACAGGGGGGACTGAAGCTTTCTTT.

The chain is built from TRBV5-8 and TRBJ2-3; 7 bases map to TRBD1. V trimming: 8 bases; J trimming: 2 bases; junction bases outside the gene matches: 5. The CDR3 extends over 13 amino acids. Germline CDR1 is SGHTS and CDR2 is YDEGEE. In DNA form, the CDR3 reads TGTGCCAGTTGGACAGGCAACACAGATACGCAGTATTTT. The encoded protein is CASWTGNTDTQYF.

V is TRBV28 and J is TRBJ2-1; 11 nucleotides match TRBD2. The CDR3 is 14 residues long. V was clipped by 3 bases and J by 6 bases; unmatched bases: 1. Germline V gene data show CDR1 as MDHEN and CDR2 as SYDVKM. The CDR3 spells CASSLGTSGNEQFF. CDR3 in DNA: TGTGCCAGCAGTTTGGGGACTAGCGGCAATGAGCAGTTCTTC.

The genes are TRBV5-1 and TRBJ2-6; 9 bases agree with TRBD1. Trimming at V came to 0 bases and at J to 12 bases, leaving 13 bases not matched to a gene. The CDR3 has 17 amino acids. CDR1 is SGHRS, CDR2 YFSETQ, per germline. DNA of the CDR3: TGCGCCAGCAGCTTGGGATACAGGGGGCTAACCTTCCTCGTCCTGACTTTC. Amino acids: CASSLGYRGLTFLVLTF.

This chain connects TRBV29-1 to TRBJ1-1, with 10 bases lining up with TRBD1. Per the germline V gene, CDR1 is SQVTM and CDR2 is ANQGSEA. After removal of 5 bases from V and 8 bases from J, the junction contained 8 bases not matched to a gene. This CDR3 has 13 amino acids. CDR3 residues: CSVRTGGTPEAFF. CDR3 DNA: TGCAGCGTTAGGACAGGGGGTACTCCCGAAGCTTTCTTT.

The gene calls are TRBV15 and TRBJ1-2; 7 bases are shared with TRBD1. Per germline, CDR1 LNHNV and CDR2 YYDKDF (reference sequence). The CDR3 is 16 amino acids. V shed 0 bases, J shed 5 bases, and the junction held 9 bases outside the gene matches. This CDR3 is CATSRDFTQGEYGYTF. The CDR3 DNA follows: TGTGCCACCAGCAGAGATTTCACGCAGGGGGAATATGGCTACACCTTC.

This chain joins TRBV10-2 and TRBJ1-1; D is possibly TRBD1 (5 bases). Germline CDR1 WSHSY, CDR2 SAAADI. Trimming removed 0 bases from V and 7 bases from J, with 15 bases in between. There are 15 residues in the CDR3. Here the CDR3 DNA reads TGCGCCAGCAGTGAGTCGAACCAGGGATGGGGTGAAGCTTTCTTT. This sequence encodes CASSESNQGWGEAFF.

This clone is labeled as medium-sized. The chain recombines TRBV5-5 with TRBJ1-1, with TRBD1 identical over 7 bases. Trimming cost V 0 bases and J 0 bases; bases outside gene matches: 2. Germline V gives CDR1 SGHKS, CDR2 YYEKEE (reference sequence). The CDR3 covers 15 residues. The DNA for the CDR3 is TGTGCCAGCAGCTTGGAGGGGGCTATGAACACTGAAGCTTTCTTT. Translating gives CASSLEGAMNTEAFF.

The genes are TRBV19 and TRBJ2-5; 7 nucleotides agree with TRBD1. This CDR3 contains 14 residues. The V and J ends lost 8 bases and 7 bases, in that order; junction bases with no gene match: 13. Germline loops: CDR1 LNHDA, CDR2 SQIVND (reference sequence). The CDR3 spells CASDPGTDIGTQYF. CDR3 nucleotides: TGTGCCAGTGATCCGGGGACAGATATAGGGACCCAGTACTTC. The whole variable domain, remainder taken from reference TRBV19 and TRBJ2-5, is DGGITQSPKYLFRKEGQNVTLSCEQNLNHDAMYWYRQDPGQGLRLIYYSQIVNDFQKGDIAEGYSVSREKKESFPLTVTSAQKNPTAFYLCASDPGTDIGTQYFGPGTRLLVL.

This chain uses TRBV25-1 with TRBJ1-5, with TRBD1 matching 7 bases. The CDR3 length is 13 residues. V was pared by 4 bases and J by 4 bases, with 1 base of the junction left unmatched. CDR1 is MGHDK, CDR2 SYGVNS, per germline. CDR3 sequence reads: CASSGQGNQPQHF. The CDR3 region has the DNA TGTGCCAGCAGTGGACAGGGAAATCAGCCCCAGCATTTT.

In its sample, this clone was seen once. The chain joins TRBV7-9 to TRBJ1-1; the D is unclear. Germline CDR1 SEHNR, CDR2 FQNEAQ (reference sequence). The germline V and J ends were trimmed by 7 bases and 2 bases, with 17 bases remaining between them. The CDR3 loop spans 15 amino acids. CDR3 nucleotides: TGTGCCAGCACCGAAGATAGGGAACCAAACACTGAAGCTTTCTTT. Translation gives CASTEDREPNTEAFF. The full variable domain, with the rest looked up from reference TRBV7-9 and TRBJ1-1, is DTGVSQNPRHKITKRGQNVTFRCDPISEHNRLYWYRQTLGQGPEFLTYFQNEAQLEKSRLLSDRFSAERPKGSFSTLEIQRTEQGDSAMYLCASTEDREPNTEAFFGQGTRLTVV.

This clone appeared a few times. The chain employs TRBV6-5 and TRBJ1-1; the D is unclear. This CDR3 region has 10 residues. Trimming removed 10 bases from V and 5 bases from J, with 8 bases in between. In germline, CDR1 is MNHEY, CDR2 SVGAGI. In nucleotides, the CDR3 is TGTGCCACCCTATGGACTGAAGCTTTCTTT. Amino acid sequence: CATLWTEAFF.

The CDR3 reads CASSQSGENTEAFF. DNA for the CDR3: TGTGCCAGCAGCCAATCAGGGGAGAACACTGAAGCTTTCTTT. This chain connects TRBV4-2 to TRBJ1-1, with a tentative D call TRBD1 (6 bases). Germline CDR1 reads LGHNA; CDR2 reads YNFKEQ. V was pared by 2 bases and J by 1 base, with 8 bases between. CDR3 size: 14 residues.

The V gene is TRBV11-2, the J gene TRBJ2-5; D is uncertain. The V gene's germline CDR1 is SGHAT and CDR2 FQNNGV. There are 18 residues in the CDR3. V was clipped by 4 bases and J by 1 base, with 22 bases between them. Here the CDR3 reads CASSSPPDMGSGQETQYF. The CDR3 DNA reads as TGTGCCAGCAGCTCTCCACCTGACATGGGGTCAGGCCAAGAGACCCAGTACTTC.

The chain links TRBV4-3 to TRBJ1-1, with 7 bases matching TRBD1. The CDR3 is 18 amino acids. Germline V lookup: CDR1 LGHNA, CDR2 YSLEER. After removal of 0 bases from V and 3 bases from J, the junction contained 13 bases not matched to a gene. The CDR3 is CASSQEVRQGTTDTEAFF. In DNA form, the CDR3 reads TGCGCCAGCAGCCAAGAAGTACGACAGGGAACTACCGACACTGAAGCTTTCTTT.

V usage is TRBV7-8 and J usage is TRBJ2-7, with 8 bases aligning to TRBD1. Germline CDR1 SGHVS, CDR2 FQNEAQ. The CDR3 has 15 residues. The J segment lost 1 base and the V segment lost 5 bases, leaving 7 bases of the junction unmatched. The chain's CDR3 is CASSQGQGPSYEQYF. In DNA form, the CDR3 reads TGTGCCAGCAGCCAAGGACAGGGCCCTTCCTACGAGCAGTACTTC.